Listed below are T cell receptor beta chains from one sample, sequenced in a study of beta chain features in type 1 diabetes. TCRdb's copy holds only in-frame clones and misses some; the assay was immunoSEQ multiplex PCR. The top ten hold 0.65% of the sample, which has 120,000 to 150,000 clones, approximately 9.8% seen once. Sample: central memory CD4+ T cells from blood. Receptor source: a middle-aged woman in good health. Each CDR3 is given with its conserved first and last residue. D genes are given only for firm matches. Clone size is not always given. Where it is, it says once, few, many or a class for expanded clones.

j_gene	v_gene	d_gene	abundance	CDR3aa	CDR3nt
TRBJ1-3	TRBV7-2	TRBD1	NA	CASSLGGTGIRGNTIYF	TGTGCCAGCAGCTTAGGCGGGACAGGGATTCGAGGAAACACCATATATTTT
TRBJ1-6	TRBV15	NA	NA	CATSRDGPSNNSPLHF	TGTGCCACCAGCAGAGATGGGCCAAGCAATAATTCACCCCTCCACTTT
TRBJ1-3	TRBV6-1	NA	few	CASGSGSSGNTIYF	TGTGCCAGCGGCTCAGGGTCCTCTGGAAACACCATATATTTT
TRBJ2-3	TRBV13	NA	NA	CASNRRLTSSTDTQYF	TGTGCCAGCAATAGACGACTTACCTCTAGCACAGATACGCAGTATTTT
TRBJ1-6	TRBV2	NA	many	CASQQGANSSPLHF	TGTGCCAGCCAACAGGGCGCCAACAGTTCACCCCTCCACTTT
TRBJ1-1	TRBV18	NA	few	CASSRRQQNTEAFF	TGTGCCAGCTCACGGCGGCAGCAGAACACTGAAGCTTTCTTT
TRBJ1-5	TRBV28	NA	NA	CASSSSRGSWDQPQHF	TGTGCCAGCAGTTCCTCCCGGGGGAGTTGGGATCAGCCCCAGCATTTT
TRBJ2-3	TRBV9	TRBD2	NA	CASSVRLAGATQYF	TGTGCCAGCAGCGTACGTCTAGCGGGGGCTACGCAGTATTTT
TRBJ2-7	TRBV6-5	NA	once	CASTGTRGSYEQYF	TGTGCCAGCACTGGGACTCGGGGCTCCTACGAGCAGTACTTC
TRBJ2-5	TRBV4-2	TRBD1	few	CASSAIYPGQIQETQYF	TGTGCCAGCAGCGCTATTTATCCGGGACAGATACAAGAGACCCAGTACTTC
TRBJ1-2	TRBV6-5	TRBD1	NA	CASSAPGQGTYGYTF	TGTGCCAGCAGTGCTCCGGGACAGGGGACCTATGGCTACACCTTC
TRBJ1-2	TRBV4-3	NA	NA	CASSSRIPGAAVSLYGYTF	TGCGCCAGCAGCTCTCGGATCCCTGGGGCGGCGGTTAGTTTGTATGGCTACACCTTC
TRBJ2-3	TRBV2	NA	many	CASSPSFETQYF	TGTGCCAGCAGCCCATCTTTCGAGACGCAGTATTTT
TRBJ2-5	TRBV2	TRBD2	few	CASRESGGGGSETQYF	TGTGCCAGCAGGGAAAGTGGCGGGGGGGGGTCGGAGACCCAGTACTTC
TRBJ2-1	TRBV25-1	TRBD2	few	CASNKRGGHNEQFF	TGTGCCAGCAATAAGCGGGGGGGTCACAATGAGCAGTTCTTC
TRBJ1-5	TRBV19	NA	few	CASSIGVGSGQKPQHF	TGTGCCAGTAGTATAGGAGTTGGGTCGGGACAAAAACCCCAGCATTTT
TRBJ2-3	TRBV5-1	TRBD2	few	CASSLAAGGRPSTDTQYF	TGCGCCAGCAGCTTGGCGGCGGGGGGGCGCCCTAGCACAGATACGCAGTATTTT
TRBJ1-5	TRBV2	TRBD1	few	CASKPGTDNQPQHF	TGTGCCAGCAAGCCCGGGACAGACAATCAGCCCCAGCATTTT
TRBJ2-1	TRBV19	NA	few	CASSPDSALNEQFF	TGTGCCAGTAGTCCGGACAGCGCCTTGAATGAGCAGTTCTTC
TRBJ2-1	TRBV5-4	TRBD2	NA	CASSSGTSGGAYNEQFF	TGTGCCAGCAGCTCAGGGACTAGCGGCGGCGCCTACAATGAGCAGTTCTTC
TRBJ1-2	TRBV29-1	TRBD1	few	CSVGRQGTNYGYTF	TGCAGCGTGGGCAGACAGGGAACTAACTATGGCTACACCTTC
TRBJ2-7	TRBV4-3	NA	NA	CASSQDAATGNEQYF	TGCGCCAGCAGCCAAGACGCTGCCACGGGGAACGAGCAGTACTTC
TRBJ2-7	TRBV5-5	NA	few	CASSRGGQGYEQYF	TGTGCCAGCAGCCGGGGGGGACAGGGCTACGAGCAGTACTTC
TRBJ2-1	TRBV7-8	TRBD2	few	CASSLVGRAGRDNEQFF	TGTGCCAGCAGCTTAGTCGGGAGGGCAGGGAGGGACAATGAGCAGTTCTTC
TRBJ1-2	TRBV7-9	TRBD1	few	CASSTGDSGGYTF	TGTGCCAGCAGCACCGGGGACAGCGGGGGCTACACCTTC
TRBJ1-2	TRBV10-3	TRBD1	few	CAISGGQPGDGYTF	TGTGCCATCAGTGGGGGACAGCCCGGGGATGGCTACACCTTC
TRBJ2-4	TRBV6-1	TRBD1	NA	CASSYSPGTVIQYF	TGTGCCAGCAGTTATTCTCCCGGGACAGTTATTCAGTACTTC
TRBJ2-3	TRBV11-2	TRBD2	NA	CASSETLAGATDTQYF	TGTGCCAGCAGCGAAACTCTAGCGGGGGCCACAGATACGCAGTATTTT
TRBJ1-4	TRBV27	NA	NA	CASSSLNEKLFF	TGTGCCAGCAGTTCTCTGAATGAAAAACTGTTTTTT
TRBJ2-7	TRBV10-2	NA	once	CASGAGQLEQYF	TGCGCCAGCGGGGCGGGACAGCTCGAGCAGTACTTC
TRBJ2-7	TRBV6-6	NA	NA	CASSSLYPYEQYF	TGTGCCAGCAGTTCCCTCTACCCCTACGAGCAGTACTTC
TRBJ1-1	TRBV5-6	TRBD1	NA	CASSLDRGRRTEAFF	TGTGCCAGCAGCCTGGACAGGGGGCGGCGCACTGAAGCTTTCTTT
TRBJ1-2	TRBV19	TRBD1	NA	CASSNRDRGYTF	TGTGCCAGTAGTAACCGGGACAGAGGCTACACCTTC
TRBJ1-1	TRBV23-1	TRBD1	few	CASSQSKGGATEAFF	TGCGCCAGCAGTCAATCGAAAGGGGGCGCCACTGAAGCTTTCTTT
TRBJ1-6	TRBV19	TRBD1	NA	CASSPGGNSPLHF	TGTGCCAGTAGTCCAGGGGGGAATTCACCCCTCCACTTT
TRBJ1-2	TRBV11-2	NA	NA	CASSSRLLRDYGYTF	TGTGCCAGCAGCTCAAGACTCCTTCGGGACTATGGCTACACCTTC
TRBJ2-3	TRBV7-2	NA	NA	CASSPQQNTQYF	TGTGCCAGCAGCCCACAGCAAAATACGCAGTATTTT
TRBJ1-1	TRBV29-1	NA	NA	CSVVTGWAFF	TGCAGCGTTGTGACTGGGTGGGCTTTCTTT
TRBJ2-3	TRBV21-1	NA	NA	CASSGGGPLGGTDTQYF	TGTGCCAGCAGTGGCGGGGGACCCTTAGGGGGCACAGATACGCAGTATTTT
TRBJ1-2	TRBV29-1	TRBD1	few	CSVSGGRQGNYGYTF	TGCAGCGTCAGCGGGGGGAGACAGGGTAACTATGGCTACACCTTC